This T cell receptor beta chain was recovered during a study of T cell responses to AZD1222 COVID-19 vaccine. A remark on this clone: Antigen unknown.

This CDR3 region has 17 residues. J gave up 3 bases and V 6 bases, and 12 bases lay outside the gene matches. Germline CDR1 SNHLY, CDR2 FYNNEI. General study results and limits: In a largely white British group with more females than males, clonal diversity was possibly underestimated. Targeting of unmutated variant regions was reportedly seen in nearly half of spike-specific TCRs.

Generated by immunoSEQ multiplex PCR, the TCRdb table keeps only in-frame clones and is missing some. The sample consists of 150,000 to 200,000 clones, roughly 92% of them appearing once. Source: peripheral blood, taken on day 0 of AZD1222 vaccination. The rearrangement links TRBV2 to TRBJ1-5; 9 positions agree with TRBD1. This TCR derives from an adult in good health. CDR3 in DNA: TGTGCCAGCAGCTACCGGGACAGGGCAATCCTCAATCAGCCCCAGCATTTT. This sequence encodes CASSYRDRAILNQPQHF.